Shown below are 7 T cell receptor beta chains from a single sample sequenced in a study of cytotoxic CD8 clonotypes in ibrutinib-treated CLL. Clones were read by immunoSEQ multiplex PCR, and TCRdb kept only the in-frame ones, dropping some. The sample includes hundreds of thousands of clones, 79% of them seen just once. This specimen consisted of PBMCs, obtained after 12 months of ibrutinib treatment. These receptors came from a human donor with chronic lymphocytic leukemia.

The chain carries TRBV6-5 and TRBJ1-6, with D uncertain. Germline V lookup: CDR1 MNHEY, CDR2 SVGAGI. This CDR3 is built from 15 residues. V lost 4 bases and J lost 9, with 16 bases in between. CDR3 sequence reads: CASSWSDLAGSPLHF. CDR3 in DNA: TGTGCCAGCAGTTGGTCGGACCTAGCGGGTTCACCCCTCCACTTT.

The table lists this clone with a few counts. The V and J genes are TRBV7-9 and TRBJ1-1; D call uncertain. The CDR3 length is 13 residues. The germline gives CDR1 SEHNR, CDR2 FQNEAQ (reference sequence). V lost 0 bases to trimming and J lost 1 base, with 3 bases between them. DNA of the CDR3: TGTGCCAGCAGCTTAGCAGAGAACACTGAAGCTTTCTTT. Its translation: CASSLAENTEAFF.

The chain links TRBV18 to TRBJ2-2; D not resolved. Germline V gene sequence: CDR1 KGHSH, CDR2 LQKENI. The CDR3 extends over 16 amino acids. Trimming pared 2 bases from V and 5 bases from J, leaving 15 bases between. CDR3 sequence reads: CASSPNGPGRTGELFF. The CDR3 DNA is TGTGCCAGCTCACCAAATGGGCCAGGTCGTACCGGGGAGCTGTTTTTT.

This chain links TRBV7-8 with TRBJ1-2; TRBD1 matches at 10 bases. The J segment lost 6 bases and the V segment lost 5 bases, leaving 9 bases of the junction unmatched. The germline gives CDR1 SGHVS, CDR2 FQNEAQ. The length of the CDR3 is 15 residues. CDR3 protein: CASSRSPGTGDGYTF. The CDR3 bases are TGTGCCAGCAGCCGGTCCCCCGGGACAGGGGATGGCTACACCTTC.

V is TRBV19 and J is TRBJ1-4; TRBD1 agrees at 10 bases. V lost 5 bases, J lost 5 bases, and 8 bases stayed unmatched. The CDR3 is 16 residues long. Germline V lookup: CDR1 LNHDA, CDR2 SQIVND (reference sequence). The CDR3 protein is CASSATWTGGNEKLFF. In nucleotides, the CDR3 is TGTGCCAGTAGTGCCACCTGGACAGGGGGAAATGAAAAACTGTTTTTT.

The chain recombines TRBV10-2 with TRBJ1-4; D remains ambiguous. Germline V CDR1 and CDR2: WSHSY, SAAADI. Deletions cut 3 bases from V and 8 bases from J, with 7 bases between. CDR3 length: 12 amino acids. This CDR3 is CASSDPEEKLFF. For the CDR3, the DNA is TGCGCCAGCAGTGATCCGGAGGAAAAACTGTTTTTT.

V usage is TRBV18 and J usage is TRBJ2-7; the match to TRBD1 covers 7 bases. Germline V gives CDR1 KGHSH, CDR2 LQKENI. The CDR3 has 14 amino acids. The V and J ends lost 6 bases and 4 bases, in that order; junction bases with no gene match: 9. CDR3 nucleotide sequence: TGTGCCAGCTCCCCGCCCGGGACAGCATACGAGCAGTACTTC. Protein sequence: CASSPPGTAYEQYF.